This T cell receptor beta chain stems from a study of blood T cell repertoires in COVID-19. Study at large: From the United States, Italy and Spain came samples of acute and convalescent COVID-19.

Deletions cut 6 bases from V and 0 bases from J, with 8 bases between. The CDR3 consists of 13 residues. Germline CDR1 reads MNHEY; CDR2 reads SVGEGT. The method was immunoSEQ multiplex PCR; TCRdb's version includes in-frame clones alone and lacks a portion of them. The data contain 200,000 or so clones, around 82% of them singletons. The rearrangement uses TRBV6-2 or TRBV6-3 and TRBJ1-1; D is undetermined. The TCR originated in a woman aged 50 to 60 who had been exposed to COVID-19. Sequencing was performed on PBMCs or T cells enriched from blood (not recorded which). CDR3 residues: CASSKNLNTEAFF. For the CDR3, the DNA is TGTGCCAGCAGCAAGAACTTGAACACTGAAGCTTTCTTT.